The 8 T cell receptor beta chains listed next were all sequenced from one sample in a study of T cell changes during pregnancy in multiple sclerosis. This table comes from immunoSEQ multiplex PCR, and its TCRdb copy is limited to in-frame clones, with some not included. The sample has fewer than 20,000 clones; approximately 95% are singletons. Sequenced material: peripheral blood, taken in the third trimester of pregnancy. The receptors were sampled from a female donor with multiple sclerosis, enrolled in a pregnancy study.

V is TRBV7-9 and J is TRBJ2-1, with 10 bases aligning to TRBD2. Per germline, CDR1 SEHNR and CDR2 FQNEAQ (reference sequence). There are 15 residues in the CDR3. The ends lost 2 bases at V and 2 bases at J; junction bases unmatched: 0. The CDR3 is CASSLLAGAYNEQFF. CDR3 DNA: TGTGCCAGCAGCTTACTAGCGGGAGCCTACAATGAGCAGTTCTTC. The full variable domain, completed using reference TRBV7-9 and TRBJ2-1, is DTGVSQNPRHKITKRGQNVTFRCDPISEHNRLYWYRQTLGQGPEFLTYFQNEAQLEKSRLLSDRFSAERPKGSFSTLEIQRTEQGDSAMYLCASSLLAGAYNEQFFGPGTRLTVL.

V is TRBV11-2 and J is TRBJ1-1, with 9 bases fitting TRBD1. Looked up from germline, CDR1 is SGHAT and CDR2 is FQNNGV. The CDR3 has 17 residues. The J segment lost 4 bases and the V segment lost 5 bases, leaving 14 bases of the junction unmatched. The CDR3: CASSARGTGGGITEAFF. The CDR3 region has the DNA TGTGCCAGCAGCGCTAGGGGAACAGGGGGCGGGATCACTGAAGCTTTCTTT.

The chain is built from TRBV5-1 and TRBJ1-1, with 8 nucleotides matching TRBD1. There are 15 residues in the CDR3. The V gene end was trimmed by 5 bases and the J gene end by 0 bases; junction bases not matched to a gene: 6. Germline values: CDR1 SGHRS, CDR2 YFSETQ. The CDR3: CASREPGQVNTEAFF. Written as DNA, the CDR3 is TGCGCCAGCAGGGAACCGGGACAGGTGAACACTGAAGCTTTCTTT.

V usage is TRBV7-9 and J usage is TRBJ2-7, with TRBD1 identical over 11 bases. Per germline, CDR1 SEHNR and CDR2 FQNEAQ (reference sequence). The CDR3 runs 16 residues. After removal of 5 bases from V and 3 bases from J, the junction contained 9 bases not matched to a gene. CDR3 region: CASSTLWDRGNYEQYF. CDR3 DNA sequence: TGTGCCAGCAGCACCTTGTGGGACAGGGGGAACTACGAGCAGTACTTC.

The gene calls are TRBV15 and TRBJ1-5; D possibly corresponds to TRBD1 (5 bases). Germline CDR1 is LNHNV and CDR2 is YYDKDF (reference sequence). This CDR3 comprises 15 residues. Trimming stripped 4 bases from V and 4 bases from J, with 14 bases between. This CDR3 is CATSTGGTGNQPQHF. The CDR3 bases are TGTGCCACCAGCACGGGGGGGACCGGTAATCAGCCCCAGCATTTT.

The V gene is TRBV10-3, the J gene TRBJ1-2; D is unclear. Trimming pared 8 bases from V and 2 bases from J, leaving 6 bases between. CDR1 and CDR2 from the germline V gene are ENHRY and SYGVKD. The CDR3 extends over 11 amino acids. The CDR3 sequence: CAIAQNYGYTF. In DNA, the CDR3 is TGTGCCATCGCACAAAACTATGGCTACACCTTC.

This clone has only a few counts. V usage is TRBV27 and J usage is TRBJ2-4; TRBD1 agrees at 9 bases. From germline, CDR1 is MNHEY and CDR2 SMNVEV (reference sequence). CDR3 length: 18 residues. The J segment lost 8 bases and the V segment lost 2 bases, leaving 16 bases of the junction unmatched. The CDR3 loop is CASSLHPPQGTGRHIQYF. Written as DNA, the CDR3 is TGTGCCAGCAGTTTACATCCCCCCCAAGGGACAGGGAGGCACATTCAGTACTTC.

The chain uses TRBV27 and TRBJ2-1, with 13 bases identical to TRBD2. Unmatched junction bases numbered 8, after V lost 5 bases and J lost 4 bases. Germline V gives CDR1 MNHEY, CDR2 SMNVEV (reference sequence). CDR3 size: 17 residues. CDR3 in amino acids: CASSQELAGGFYNEQFF. CDR3 coding DNA: TGTGCCAGCAGTCAGGAACTAGCGGGAGGGTTTTACAATGAGCAGTTCTTC.